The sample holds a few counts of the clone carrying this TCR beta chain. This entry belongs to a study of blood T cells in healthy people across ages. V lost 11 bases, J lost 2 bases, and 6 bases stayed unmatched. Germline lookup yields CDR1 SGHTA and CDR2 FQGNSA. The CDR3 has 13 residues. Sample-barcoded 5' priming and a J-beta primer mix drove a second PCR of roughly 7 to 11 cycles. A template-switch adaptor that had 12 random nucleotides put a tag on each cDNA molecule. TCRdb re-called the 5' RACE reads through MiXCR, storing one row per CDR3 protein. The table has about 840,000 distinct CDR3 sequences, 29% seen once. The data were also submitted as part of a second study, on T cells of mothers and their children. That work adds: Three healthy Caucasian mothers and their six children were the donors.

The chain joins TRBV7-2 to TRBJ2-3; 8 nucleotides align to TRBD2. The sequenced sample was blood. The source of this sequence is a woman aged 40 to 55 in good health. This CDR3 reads CAVQRGTTDTQYF. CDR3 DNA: TGTGCCGTTCAGCGGGGGACCACAGATACGCAGTATTTT.